This T cell receptor (beta chain) was identified in a study of T cells in Graves' hyperthyroidism and ophthalmopathy. Regarding the study as a whole: Ophthalmopathy was identified by the model a median around 6.3 months ahead of onset.

The sample holds many counts of this clonotype. Its antigen is unidentified. This CDR3 region has 15 residues. Germline V gene sequence: CDR1 SQVTM, CDR2 ANQGSEA. Trimming pared 1 base from V and 4 bases from J, leaving 16 bases between. Template material for amplifying TCR beta CDR3 regions consisted of RNA transcripts. The HTBI primer set drove a first-round RT-PCR of the TCR CDR3. TCRdb analysed the multiplex PCR reads with MiXCR anew, one entry per CDR3 protein. Of hundreds of thousands of distinct CDR3 sequences in the sample, around 46% were seen once. Disease duration under 2 months; hyperthyroidism patients were aged 18 to 65.

The sequence was obtained from a woman between 18 and 29 years old with Graves' hyperthyroidism. Sequencing input: peripheral blood or thyroid tissue (not recorded which). This sequence joins TRBV29-1 and TRBJ1-2, with D hard to call. The CDR3 protein is CSVEVEEGAFYGYTF. CDR3 sequence (DNA): TGCAGCGTTGAAGTCGAGGAGGGCGCCTTCTATGGCTACACCTTC.